The 11 T cell receptor beta chains below were found in one sample sequenced in a study of blood T cells in healthy people across ages. Next came a second PCR, run for about 7 to 12 cycles, which used a sample-barcoded 5' primer along with a J-beta primer mix. TCRdb passed the 5' RACE reads through MiXCR, listing each CDR3 protein once. This table has some 1.7 million distinct CDR3 sequences, roughly 30% appearing once. The material sequenced was blood. These receptors were taken from a woman aged 25 to 39 in good health.

V is TRBV20-1 and J is TRBJ2-7; the D gene is possibly TRBD2 (6 bases). Trimming left V 5 bases short and J 1 base short, with 24 bases between. The CDR3 has 17 residues. Germline V gives CDR1 DFQATT, CDR2 SNEGSKA (reference sequence). CDR3: CSAAALPRDFLSYEQYF. DNA for the CDR3: TGCAGTGCTGCGGCCCTACCCCGGGACTTCCTATCCTACGAGCAGTACTTC.

The chain is built from TRBV29-1 and TRBJ1-1; tentative D call: TRBD1 (6 bases). V lost 7 bases and J lost 3, with 12 bases in between. Germline CDR1 reads SQVTM; CDR2 reads ANQGSEA. CDR3 length: 12 residues. The CDR3 sequence is CSASGQYTEAFF. The CDR3 DNA follows: TGCAGCGCCAGTGGACAGTACACTGAAGCTTTCTTT. Full variable domain (missing parts from reference TRBV29-1 and TRBJ1-1): SAVISQKPSRDICQRGTSLTIQCQVDSQVTMMFWYRQQPGQSLTLIATANQGSEATYESGFVIDKFPISRPNLTFSTLTVSNMSPEDSSIYLCSASGQYTEAFFGQGTRLTVV.

This clonotype has a count of ten or more. This sequence joins TRBV7-6 and TRBJ2-7; weak D call: TRBD2 (5 bases). The germline V and J ends were trimmed by 5 bases and 3 bases, with 14 bases remaining between them. There are 14 residues in the CDR3. Germline lookup yields CDR1 SGHVS and CDR2 FNYEAQ. CDR3 DNA sequence: TGTGCCAGCAGCGTACTGGACTCATACTACGAGCAGTACTTC. As protein: CASSVLDSYYEQYF. Drawing the rest from reference TRBV7-6 and TRBJ2-7, the complete variable domain is GAGVSQSPRYKVTKRGQDVALRCDPISGHVSLYWYRQALGQGPEFLTYFNYEAQQDKSGLPNDRFSAERPEGSISTLTIQRTEQRDSAMYRCASSVLDSYYEQYFGPGTRLTVT.

The CDR3 is CASSVATGPSDTQYF. In DNA, the CDR3 is TGTGCCAGCAGCGTAGCGACGGGGCCGTCAGATACGCAGTATTTT. This chain links TRBV9 with TRBJ2-3; D tentatively fits TRBD1 or TRBD2 (5 bases each). Germline loops: CDR1 SGDLS, CDR2 YYNGEE. Trimming left V 0 bases short and J 4 bases short, with 12 bases between. This CDR3 has 15 residues.

This clonotype appeared a few times. The rearrangement links TRBV20-1 to TRBJ2-7; D is unclear. V dropped 0 bases and J dropped 8 bases, with 11 bases sitting between them. There are 12 residues in the CDR3. Germline CDR1 and CDR2: DFQATT and SNEGSKA (reference sequence). CDR3 sequence: CSARDPPDKQYF. CDR3 nucleotides: TGCAGTGCTAGAGATCCCCCCGATAAGCAGTACTTC.

This chain uses TRBV5-1 with TRBJ2-4; TRBD1 matches at 9 bases. The germline V gene has CDR1 SGHRS and CDR2 YFSETQ. V shed 3 bases and J 8 bases; nucleotides not matched to a gene: 9. CDR3 length equals 15 residues. The CDR3 DNA follows: TGCGCCAGCAGCTCCGACGGACAGGGGAGGCACATTCAGTACTTC. Translating gives CASSSDGQGRHIQYF. The whole variable domain, remainder taken from reference TRBV5-1 and TRBJ2-4, is KAGVTQTPRYLIKTRGQQVTLSCSPISGHRSVSWYQQTPGQGLQFLFEYFSETQRNKGNFPGRFSGRQFSNSRSEMNVSTLELGDSALYLCASSSDGQGRHIQYFGAGTRLSVL.

In its sample, this clonotype was seen a few times. V and J are TRBV27 and TRBJ1-2; the D is unclear. The CDR3 is 15 residues long. Per germline, CDR1 MNHEY and CDR2 SMNVEV (reference sequence). V was cut by 6 bases and J by 4 bases, with 18 bases left in between. The CDR3 nucleotides read TGTGCCAGCAGCCGTACATCCATCGCGGTCTATGGCTACACCTTC. Amino acid sequence: CASSRTSIAVYGYTF.

This chain uses TRBV2 with TRBJ2-6, with D unclear. This CDR3 is built from 15 residues. Germline lookup yields CDR1 SNHLY and CDR2 FYNNEI. V lost 6 bases to trimming and J lost 0 bases, with 9 bases between them. The CDR3 coding sequence is TGTGCCAGCAGACGTGCTTTCTCTGGGGCCAACGTCCTGACTTTC. It encodes CASRRAFSGANVLTF.

This rearrangement joins TRBV20-1 to TRBJ2-1; 11 nucleotides match TRBD2. Trimming cost V 6 bases and J 7 bases; bases outside gene matches: 11. The CDR3 has 15 residues. The V gene's germline CDR1 is DFQATT and CDR2 SNEGSKA (reference sequence). CDR3 bases: TGCAGTGCACCTCAACTAGCGGGAGAGATAAATGAGCAGTTCTTC. Amino acids: CSAPQLAGEINEQFF.

The chain couples TRBV6-5 to TRBJ1-6; perhaps TRBD1 as D (5 bases). CDR3 size: 14 residues. V shed 2 bases and J shed 7 bases, with 9 bases lying between them. From germline, CDR1 is MNHEY and CDR2 SVGAGI. The CDR3 reads CASSYGTLNSPLHF. The DNA for the CDR3 is TGTGCCAGCAGTTACGGGACTCTCAATTCACCCCTCCACTTT.

DNA for the CDR3: TGTGCTAGTGGTTTGGCAGACGGACTAGCGGGAGGACAGTTCTTC. Translated, it gives CASGLADGLAGGQFF. This chain connects TRBV12-5 to TRBJ2-1; TRBD2 matches at 14 bases. CDR1 LGHNT and CDR2 FRNRAP come from the germline V gene. This CDR3 spans 15 amino acids. Trimming at V came to 1 base and at J to 13 bases, leaving 6 bases not matched to a gene.